The rows below give T cell receptor beta chains drawn from one sample of a study of blood T cell repertoires in COVID-19. Repertoires were generated with immunoSEQ multiplex PCR, while TCRdb's copy carries only in-frame clones and drops some. The sample has over 400,000 clones, approximately 90% seen once. Sequencing input: PBMCs or T cells enriched from blood (not recorded which). The source of these receptors is an older woman who had recovered from COVID-19. The CDR3 runs from the conserved cysteine through the conserved F or W. A D gene is named only where the DNA matches it firmly. Only part of the rows carry a size: once, few, many, or a class if the clone is expanded.

size	J	V	D	DNA	CDR3
once	TRBJ1-1	TRBV9	-	TGTGCCAGCAGCGTCGCCGACCGGCCGGGACAAATGAACACTGAAGCTTTCTTT	CASSVADRPGQMNTEAFF
-	TRBJ2-2	TRBV9	-	TGTGCCAGCAGCGCCCCTCCCGCGAACACCGGGGAGCTGTTTTTT	CASSAPPANTGELFF
-	TRBJ2-5	TRBV7-7	-	TGTGCCAGCAGCCAAAGGCGGGGGCGACAAGAGACCCAGTACTTC	CASSQRRGRQETQYF
-	TRBJ1-1	TRBV2	-	TGTGCCAGCAGTTCAACCCCGGGGAGGATGAACACTGAAGCTTTCTTT	CASSSTPGRMNTEAFF
-	TRBJ1-1	TRBV27	-	TGTGCCAGCAGTACAGGGTTCACTGAAGCTTTCTTT	CASSTGFTEAFF
-	TRBJ2-1	TRBV2	-	TGTGCCAGCAGGGGGGCAGGGTCCTACAATGAGCAGTTCTTC	CASRGAGSYNEQFF
-	TRBJ2-2	TRBV18	-	TGTGCCAGCTCACCTGGGCTCACCGGGGAGCTGTTTTTT	CASSPGLTGELFF
-	TRBJ2-3	TRBV6-5	TRBD1	TGTGCCAGCATGGCGGGACAGGGCTACACAGATACGCAGTATTTT	CASMAGQGYTDTQYF
-	TRBJ2-3	TRBV20-1	TRBD1	TGCAGTGCTAGTGGGGACAGGGGGCTCGCAGATACGCAGTATTTT	CSASGDRGLADTQYF
-	TRBJ1-3	TRBV5-1	-	TGCGCCAGCAGCTTGGACAGGGCTGGAAACACCATATATTTT	CASSLDRAGNTIYF
once	TRBJ2-5	TRBV5-1	TRBD2	TGCGCCAGCAGCTTGGCGGCTAGCGGGGGGAAAGAGACCCAGTACTTC	CASSLAASGGKETQYF
-	TRBJ1-5	TRBV13	-	TGTGCCAGCAGCTCAGGGTATCGCAATCAGCCCCAGCATTTT	CASSSGYRNQPQHF
-	TRBJ1-3	TRBV3-1/TRBV3-2	-	TGTGCCAGCAGCCAAGTAGGAAACACCATATATTTT	CASSQVGNTIYF
-	TRBJ1-1	TRBV2	-	TGTGCCAGCACCCTCGGACAACCTGAAGCTTTCTTT	CASTLGQPEAFF
-	TRBJ1-1	TRBV25-1	-	TGTGCCAGCAGAAGGGGCCGCACTGAAGCTTTCTTT	CASRRGRTEAFF
-	TRBJ1-5	TRBV5-5	-	TGTGCCAGCAGCTTGGATTTGGCTCAGCCCCAGCATTTT	CASSLDLAQPQHF
-	TRBJ1-3	TRBV9	-	TGTGCCAGCAGCGTAGAAGGGGCTGGAAACACCATATATTTT	CASSVEGAGNTIYF
-	TRBJ1-6	TRBV12-5	-	TGTGCTAGTGGTGAAGGACAGATCCGTAATTCACCCCTCCACTTT	CASGEGQIRNSPLHF